This T cell receptor beta chain stems from a study of blood T cell repertoires in COVID-19. Study details: Whether acute or convalescent, the COVID-19 samples came from the United States, Italy and Spain. PBMCs, B-cell-depleted T cells, or T cells provided the cDNA or gDNA that made up the material.

The CDR3 has 14 amino acids. Germline CDR1 and CDR2: MNHEY and SVGEGT. V shed 2 bases and J shed 7 bases, with 11 bases lying between them. In the authors' workflow: Nucleated cell counts were estimated from reference gene primer amplification. Clones were read by immunoSEQ multiplex PCR, and TCRdb kept only the in-frame ones, dropping some. V, J and clone size are those of that table, while D and trimming were read from the DNA. The sample has more than 150,000 clones, around 83% seen once. This chain connects TRBV6-2 or TRBV6-3 to TRBJ1-4; D is uncertain. The sequencing sample was made of peripheral blood. This receptor was taken from a woman in her forties with acute or convalescent COVID-19. For the CDR3, the DNA is TGTGCCAGCAGTTACGGTGGCAATGCTGAAAAACTGTTTTTT. Protein product: CASSYGGNAEKLFF.